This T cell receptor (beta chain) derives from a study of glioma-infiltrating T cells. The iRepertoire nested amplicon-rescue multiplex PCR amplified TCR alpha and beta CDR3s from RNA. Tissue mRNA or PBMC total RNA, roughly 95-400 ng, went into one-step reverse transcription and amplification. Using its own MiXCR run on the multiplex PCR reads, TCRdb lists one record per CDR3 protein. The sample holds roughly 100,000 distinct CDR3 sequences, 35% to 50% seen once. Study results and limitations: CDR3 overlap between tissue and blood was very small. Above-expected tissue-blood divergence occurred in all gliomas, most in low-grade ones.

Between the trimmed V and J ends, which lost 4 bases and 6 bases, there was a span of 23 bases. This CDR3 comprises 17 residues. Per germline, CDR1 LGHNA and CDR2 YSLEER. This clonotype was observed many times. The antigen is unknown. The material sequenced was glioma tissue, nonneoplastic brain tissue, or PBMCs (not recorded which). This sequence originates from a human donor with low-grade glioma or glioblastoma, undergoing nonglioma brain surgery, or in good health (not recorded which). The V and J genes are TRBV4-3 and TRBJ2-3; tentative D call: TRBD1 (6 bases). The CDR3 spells CASSRSANGGVGDTQYF. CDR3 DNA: TGCGCCAGCAGCCGCTCGGCTAATGGGGGCGTTGGGGATACGCAGTATTTT.